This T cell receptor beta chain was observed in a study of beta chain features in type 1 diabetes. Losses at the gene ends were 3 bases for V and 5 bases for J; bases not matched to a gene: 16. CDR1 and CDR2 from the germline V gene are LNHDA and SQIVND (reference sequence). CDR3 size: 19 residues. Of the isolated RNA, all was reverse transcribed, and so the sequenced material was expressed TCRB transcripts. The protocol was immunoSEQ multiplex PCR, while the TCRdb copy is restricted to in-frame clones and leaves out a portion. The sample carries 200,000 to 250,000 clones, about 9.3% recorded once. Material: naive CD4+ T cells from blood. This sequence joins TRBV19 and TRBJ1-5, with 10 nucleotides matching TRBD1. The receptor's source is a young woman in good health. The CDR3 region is CASSIRAGTGELGHQPQHF. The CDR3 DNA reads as TGTGCCAGTAGTATTCGCGCCGGGACAGGGGAATTGGGCCATCAGCCCCAGCATTTT.